The table lists the clone carrying this T cell receptor (beta chain) with a few counts. Its antigen is unidentified. The data were obtained in a study of CD8 T cells in ankylosing spondylitis. Study-wide results and caveats: Disease-linked clones displayed a CD8+ phenotype and appeared relatively rarely in peripheral blood. Disease-linked clones reportedly showed significant enrichment in matched ankylosing spondylitis synovial fluid. Typical of ankylosing spondylitis blood, it appeared, was a TCR beta motif of under 10 highly homologous variants. Past studies reported some motif variants in reactive arthritis synovial fluid and blood.

Each TCR beta library was made by quantitative 5'-RACE that incorporated molecular barcodes. Using its own MiXCR run on the 5' RACE reads, TCRdb lists one record per CDR3 protein. Seen here are about 220,000 distinct CDR3 sequences, about 17% observed once, and the top ten hold approximately 46%. The clonotype was recovered from a male donor with ankylosing spondylitis. Sequencing was performed on blood, either unsorted or a sorted T cell fraction (not recorded which).

CDR3 region: CSVMVPSGSHEQYF. CDR3 sequence (DNA): TGCAGCGTCATGGTCCCTAGCGGGAGTCACGAGCAGTACTTC. The V and J genes are TRBV29-1 and TRBJ2-7; 10 bases match TRBD2. This CDR3 is 14 amino acids long. V was pared by 6 bases and J by 5 bases, with 10 bases of the junction left unmatched. Germline loops: CDR1 SQVTM, CDR2 ANQGSEA.